A single sample is the source of the 27 T cell receptor beta chains below, sequenced in a study of cytomegalovirus exposure and HLA in healthy donors. The PCR had 60 Vbeta and 13 Jbeta primers. Sequencing was performed with immunoSEQ multiplex PCR; in TCRdb, only in-frame clones are kept and a portion is missing. The profile covers 150,000 or so clones, with roughly 80% appearing a single time and about 6.7% taken by the ten largest. Sequencing used PBMCs. The receptors shown here come from a middle-aged woman in good health and CMV-seropositive.

A few counts support this clone. Other DNA sequences in this specimen translate into the identical CDR3. This chain uses TRBV5-1 with TRBJ2-2, with no clear D. Trimming stripped 2 bases from V and 1 base from J, with 3 bases between. The CDR3 has 13 residues. CDR1 is SGHRS, CDR2 YFSETQ, per germline. The chain's CDR3 is CASSLQNTGELFF. In DNA, the CDR3 is TGCGCCAGCAGCTTACAGAACACCGGGGAGCTGTTTTTT. Supplemented by reference TRBV5-1 and TRBJ2-2, the full variable domain reads KAGVTQTPRYLIKTRGQQVTLSCSPISGHRSVSWYQQTPGQGLQFLFEYFSETQRNKGNFPGRFSGRQFSNSRSEMNVSTLELGDSALYLCASSLQNTGELFFGEGSRLTVL.

V gene TRBV2 combines with J gene TRBJ2-1, with a tentative D call TRBD1 (5 bases). The CDR3 spans 14 residues. The V end was cut by 4 bases, the J end by 8 bases, with 15 bases between. Germline V gives CDR1 SNHLY, CDR2 FYNNEI. CDR3 nucleotides: TGTGCCAGCAGTGCCCCCAGGGCCCGGGATGAGCAGTTCTTC. It yields the protein CASSAPRARDEQFF.

The J gene is TRBJ2-7, the V gene TRBV11-2; 11 bases fit TRBD1. The junction had 6 bases not matched to a gene; V was cut back by 2 bases and J by 3 bases. Germline lookup yields CDR1 SGHAT and CDR2 FQNNGV. This CDR3 region has 16 residues. The chain's CDR3 is CASSLKPGQGVYEQYF. As DNA, the CDR3 is TGTGCCAGCAGCTTAAAGCCGGGACAGGGGGTCTACGAGCAGTACTTC.

This chain links TRBV12-5 with TRBJ2-3; 15 bases map to TRBD2. Unmatched junction bases numbered 4, after V lost 6 bases and J lost 0 bases. The CDR3 runs to 17 residues. Per the germline V gene, CDR1 is LGHNT and CDR2 is FRNRAP. CDR3 sequence (DNA): TGTGCTAGTGGGGGACTAGCGGGGGGCTCTAGCACAGATACGCAGTATTTT. Its protein is CASGGLAGGSSTDTQYF.

Comments on this clone: The junction shows a germline mismatch at one end, possibly a read error. The chain recombines TRBV7-9 with TRBJ1-5; no firm D call. This CDR3 region has 15 residues. Germline lookup yields CDR1 SEHNR and CDR2 FQNEAQ (reference sequence). The DNA for the CDR3 is TGTTCCAGCAGCTTAAGTGGCCATAGCAATCAGCCCCAGCATTTT. This gives the protein CSSSLSGHSNQPQHF.

The genes are TRBV5-4 and TRBJ2-5, with 12 bases fitting TRBD2. The germline gives CDR1 SGHNT, CDR2 YYREEE (reference sequence). J gave up 5 bases and V 0 bases, and 2 bases lay outside the gene matches. The CDR3 runs to 15 residues. DNA of the CDR3: TGTGCCAGCAGCTTGGCTAGCGGGGGGGCTGAGACCCAGTACTTC. Its protein product is CASSLASGGAETQYF.

The chain links TRBV5-1 to TRBJ2-3; unclear D gene. CDR1 is SGHRS and CDR2 is YFSETQ in the germline V gene. The V and J ends lost 0 bases and 6 bases respectively, with 5 bases between them. The CDR3 is 12 amino acids. The CDR3 DNA reads TGCGCCAGCAGCTTGGGGGCCGATACGCAGTATTTT. Its translation: CASSLGADTQYF.

V and J are TRBV9 and TRBJ2-7; TRBD2 matches 9 bases. Germline values: CDR1 SGDLS, CDR2 YYNGEE. CDR3 length: 15 residues. V shed 0 bases and J 4 bases; nucleotides not matched to a gene: 5. CDR3 in amino acids: CASSVVAGGQYEQYF. CDR3 DNA sequence: TGTGCCAGCAGCGTAGTGGCGGGGGGGCAATACGAGCAGTACTTC. Supplemented by reference TRBV9 and TRBJ2-7, the full variable domain reads DSGVTQTPKHLITATGQRVTLRCSPRSGDLSVYWYQQSLDQGLQFLIQYYNGEERAKGNILERFSAQQFPDLHSELNLSSLELGDSALYFCASSVVAGGQYEQYFGPGTRLTVT.

The genes are TRBV6-5 and TRBJ2-7, with D unresolved. Looked up from germline, CDR1 is MNHEY and CDR2 is SVGAGI. V was shortened by 7 bases and J by 3 bases, with 16 bases between the two germline ends. The CDR3 extends over 14 amino acids. The DNA for the CDR3 is TGTGCCAGCAAAGCCGACACGGTGTTCTACGAGCAGTACTTC. This encodes CASKADTVFYEQYF.

This chain links TRBV28 with TRBJ2-5, with 11 bases lining up with TRBD2. This CDR3 has 17 residues. CDR1 is MDHEN, CDR2 SYDVKM, per germline. With 4 bases clipped from V and 4 bases from J, the junction kept 11 bases outside the gene matches. The CDR3 here is CASSSTTLAGGRETQYF. In DNA, the CDR3 is TGTGCCAGCAGTTCCACGACTCTAGCGGGGGGACGAGAGACCCAGTACTTC.

V is TRBV5-4 and J is TRBJ2-7; D uncertain. Per germline, CDR1 SGHNT and CDR2 YYREEE (reference sequence). The CDR3 spans 12 residues. V was trimmed by 5 bases and J by 4 bases, leaving 10 bases between them. CDR3: CASSFTGYEQYF. CDR3 DNA sequence: TGTGCCAGCAGTTTCACCGGTTACGAGCAGTACTTC. The full variable domain, in which reference TRBV5-4 and TRBJ2-7 provide the parts outside the CDR3, is ETGVTQSPTHLIKTRGQQVTLRCSSQSGHNTVSWYQQALGQGPQFIFQYYREEENGRGNFPPRFSGLQFPNYSSELNVNALELDDSALYLCASSFTGYEQYFGPGTRLTVT.

This clone was observed a handful of times. The chain uses TRBV19 and TRBJ1-1; 9 bases align to TRBD1. CDR3 length: 18 residues. V dropped 3 bases and J dropped 5; count of bases not matched to a gene: 16. The germline V gene encodes CDR1 LNHDA and CDR2 SQIVND (reference sequence). In nucleotides, the CDR3 is TGTGCCAGTAGTATGGGTTCCGGACAGGGGAAATTTAGGACTGAAGCTTTCTTT. Translated: CASSMGSGQGKFRTEAFF.

This clone was counted between two and nine times. J is TRBJ1-5 and V is TRBV27; 11 bases fit TRBD1. The ends lost 5 bases at V and 4 bases at J; junction bases unmatched: 4. The CDR3 loop spans 15 amino acids. Germline CDR1 reads MNHEY; CDR2 reads SMNVEV (reference sequence). CDR3 protein: CASSAGTGGNQPQHF. The CDR3 region has the DNA TGTGCCAGCAGTGCCGGGACAGGGGGAAATCAGCCCCAGCATTTT.

The V call is TRBV15, the J call TRBJ2-7, with no clear D. The CDR3 is 14 residues long. CDR1 and CDR2 (germline): LNHNV, YYDKDF (reference sequence). Trimming left V 0 bases short and J 0 bases short, with 6 bases between. CDR3: CATSRDRGSYEQYF. As DNA, the CDR3 is TGTGCCACCAGCAGAGATCGAGGCTCCTACGAGCAGTACTTC.

This clone occurred a few times. The chain recombines TRBV5-5 with TRBJ1-1, with D possibly matching TRBD1 (5 bases). Looked up from germline, CDR1 is SGHKS and CDR2 is YYEKEE (reference sequence). The V gene lost 6 bases and the J gene lost 0 bases, with 18 bases spanning the gap. CDR3 size: 16 residues. DNA of the CDR3: TGTGCCAGCATGCAGGGCAGCACTTCCATGAACACTGAAGCTTTCTTT. It encodes CASMQGSTSMNTEAFF.

V is TRBV9 and J is TRBJ2-5; weak D call: TRBD2 (5 bases). Germline CDR1 and CDR2: SGDLS and YYNGEE. V dropped 0 bases and J dropped 4 bases, with 10 bases sitting between them. The CDR3 covers 14 residues. The CDR3 region has the DNA TGTGCCAGCAGCGTAGATGTACGGGGAGAGACCCAGTACTTC. This codes for CASSVDVRGETQYF.

The rearrangement joins TRBV7-4 to TRBJ1-5, with D unclear. Between the trimmed V and J ends, which lost 5 bases and 0 bases, there was a span of 5 bases. The CDR3 sequence is 13 residues long. Germline V gene sequence: CDR1 SGHVT, CDR2 SQSDAQ. The CDR3 DNA reads as TGTGCCAGCAGCAATAATAGCAATCAGCCCCAGCATTTT. Protein: CASSNNSNQPQHF.

The chain is built from TRBV6-6 and TRBJ1-5; 11 bases match TRBD1. The germline V gene encodes CDR1 MNHNY and CDR2 SVGAGI (reference sequence). The V gene end was trimmed by 5 bases and the J gene end by 5 bases; junction bases not matched to a gene: 5. The CDR3 runs 15 residues. CDR3 DNA sequence: TGTGCCAGCAGTCCGGGACAGGGGGAGTATCAGCCCCAGCATTTT. Encoded protein: CASSPGQGEYQPQHF.

The V gene is TRBV11-2, the J gene TRBJ1-3; D is uncertain. V lost 0 bases and J lost 5, with 8 bases in between. CDR3 size: 14 residues. Per the germline V gene, CDR1 is SGHAT and CDR2 is FQNNGV. CDR3 coding DNA: TGTGCCAGCAGCTTAGACGGGATCCGAAACACCATATATTTT. Protein product: CASSLDGIRNTIYF.

This chain joins TRBV10-2 and TRBJ2-3; D is perhaps TRBD1 (6 bases). V was pared by 0 bases and J by 1 base, with 8 bases between. The CDR3 runs 15 residues. CDR1 is WSHSY, CDR2 SAAADI, per germline. Here the CDR3 reads CASSESDSRTDTQYF. CDR3 coding DNA: TGCGCCAGCAGTGAGTCGGACAGTCGCACAGATACGCAGTATTTT.

This chain links TRBV7-9 with TRBJ1-1, with TRBD1 matching over 9 bases. V trimming: 3 bases; J trimming: 1 base; junction bases outside the gene matches: 3. The germline V gene encodes CDR1 SEHNR and CDR2 FQNEAQ (reference sequence). This CDR3 is 15 amino acids long. As DNA, the CDR3 is TGTGCCAGCAGCTTTGGACAGGGGAAGAACACTGAAGCTTTCTTT. This gives the protein CASSFGQGKNTEAFF. The full variable domain, in which reference TRBV7-9 and TRBJ1-1 provide the parts outside the CDR3, is DTGVSQNPRHKITKRGQNVTFRCDPISEHNRLYWYRQTLGQGPEFLTYFQNEAQLEKSRLLSDRFSAERPKGSFSTLEIQRTEQGDSAMYLCASSFGQGKNTEAFFGQGTRLTVV.

The chain recombines TRBV20-1 with TRBJ1-1; maybe TRBD1 (6 bases). V lost 6 bases to trimming and J lost 11 bases, with 16 bases between them. The CDR3 runs 11 residues. CDR1 and CDR2 (germline): DFQATT, SNEGSKA (reference sequence). The CDR3 coding sequence is TGCAGTGCCCATGGGCCAGGGGTTGCTTTCTTT. It encodes CSAHGPGVAFF.

This rearrangement joins TRBV7-4 to TRBJ2-7, with D perhaps TRBD2 (6 bases). The CDR3 loop spans 15 amino acids. CDR1 is SGHVT and CDR2 is SQSDAQ in the germline V gene. V shed 8 bases and J shed 2 bases, with 19 bases lying between them. The CDR3 DNA sequence: TGTGCCAGCGGGAAAAATTTGGGAGGCCCCTACGAGCAGTACTTC. The encoded protein is CASGKNLGGPYEQYF.

This chain uses TRBV4-2 with TRBJ2-7; 8 bases agree with TRBD2. The CDR3 is 15 residues long. Germline lookup yields CDR1 LGHNA and CDR2 YNFKEQ. Losses at the gene ends were 6 bases for V and 2 bases for J; bases not matched to a gene: 9. In nucleotides, the CDR3 is TGTGCCAGCAGTATTGATAGCGGGGCAACCTACGAGCAGTACTTC. Protein sequence: CASSIDSGATYEQYF.

Here the CDR3 DNA reads TGCGCCAGCAGTGAGTCATCACTAGCGTGCGAGACCCAGTACTTC. It translates to CASSESSLACETQYF. This chain joins TRBV10-1 and TRBJ2-5, with 7 bases aligning to TRBD2. Germline assignment: CDR1 WNHNN and CDR2 SYGVQD (reference sequence). The CDR3 is made up of 15 amino acids. V lost 0 bases to trimming and J lost 5 bases; unmatched junction nucleotides: 6.

This chain's CDR3 is CASSLGYRKLSSYNSPLHF. In nucleotides, the CDR3 is TGTGCCAGCAGCTTGGGGTACAGGAAACTAAGCTCCTATAATTCACCCCTCCACTTT. This rearrangement joins TRBV5-6 to TRBJ1-6, with TRBD1 as a possible D gene (5 bases). The V gene's germline CDR1 is SGHDT and CDR2 YYEEEE. V lost 0 bases, J lost 0 bases, and 16 bases lay in between. The CDR3 is made up of 19 amino acids.

The V call is TRBV27, the J call TRBJ1-2, with 7 bases matching TRBD1. Germline assignment: CDR1 MNHEY and CDR2 SMNVEV (reference sequence). The CDR3 consists of 17 residues. J was trimmed by 4 bases and V by 4 bases; bases with no gene match: 15. The CDR3 reads CASSSTTDRAPSYGYTF. In nucleotides, the CDR3 is TGTGCCAGCAGTTCCACTACAGACAGGGCCCCTTCCTATGGCTACACCTTC.